This TCR beta chain derives from a study of T cells in localized non-small cell lung cancer. Study-level results: T cell clonality was highest in uninvolved adjacent lung, above tumor.

Germline CDR1 GTSNPN, CDR2 SVGIG (reference sequence). There are 12 residues in the CDR3. V shed 2 bases, J shed 5 bases, and the junction held 2 bases outside the gene matches. TCRdb's table, derived via immunoSEQ multiplex PCR, lists solely in-frame clones and lacks some. The sample comprises over 40,000 clones, 80% to 85% of which are singletons, and about 15% rests with the top ten. In the case of this clone: The antigen remains unidentified.

The receptor's source is a man aged 35-75 years with stage III lung adenocarcinoma. The gene calls are TRBV30 and TRBJ2-5; 7 positions match TRBD1. The sample was peripheral blood mononuclear cells, taken before any cancer treatment. For the CDR3, the DNA is TGTGCCTGGAGTACAGGGGCCGAGACCCAGTACTTC. Its protein product is CAWSTGAETQYF.